The sample holds many counts of the clone carrying this T cell receptor (beta chain). Its antigen remains unknown. The same CDR3 also results from other DNA sequences found in this sample. The data belong to a study of metastatic and nonmetastatic thyroid tumors. Findings and limits, study-wide: In both blood and tumor samples, TCR beta diversity was reported significantly higher for malignant than benign nodules.

No treatment had been given to any patient before thyroid surgery. Under the authors' procedure: What underpinned the distant-metastasis classifier for papillary thyroid cancer was the set of CDR3 differences across clinicopathological groups. Through MiXCR, TCRdb re-clonotyped the PCR reads. The V and J calls follow TCRdb's processing rather than the paper's. Seen here are 60,000 to 75,000 clones, roughly 4% observed once, and the top ten hold approximately 20%. Germline CDR1 MGHRA, CDR2 YSYEKL. V gave up 0 bases and J gave up 11 bases; unmatched junction bases: 5. This CDR3 has 15 residues. Sequenced input: blood. This clonotype was obtained from a female donor with papillary thyroid cancer or a benign thyroid nodule (not recorded which). Some clones in this sample may be carry-over from other donors' samples. This chain joins TRBV4-1 and TRBJ1-4; the match to TRBD1 covers 11 bases. CDR3 nucleotide sequence: TGCGCCAGCAGCCAAGATGGGACAGGGGGGTGGAAACTGTTTTTT. It yields the protein CASSQDGTGGWKLFF.